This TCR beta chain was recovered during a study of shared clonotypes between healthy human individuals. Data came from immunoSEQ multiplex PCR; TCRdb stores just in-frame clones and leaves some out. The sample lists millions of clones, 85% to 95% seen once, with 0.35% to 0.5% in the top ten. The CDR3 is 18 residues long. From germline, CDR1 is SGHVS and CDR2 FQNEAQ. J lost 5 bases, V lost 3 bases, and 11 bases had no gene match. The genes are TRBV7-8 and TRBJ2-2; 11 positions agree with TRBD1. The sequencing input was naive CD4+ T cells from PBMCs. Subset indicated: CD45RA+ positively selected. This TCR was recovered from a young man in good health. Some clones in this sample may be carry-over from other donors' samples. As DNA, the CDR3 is TGTGCCAGCAGCTTCACCCGGAGGGACAGGGGGAGAACCGGGGAGCTGTTTTTT. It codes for CASSFTRRDRGRTGELFF.